This TCR beta chain was recovered during a study of cytomegalovirus exposure and HLA in healthy donors. Despite likely unrecorded immune exposures, the donors were nominally healthy at the time of sampling. The PCR had 60 Vbeta and 13 Jbeta primers. Only in-frame clones appear in the TCRdb table, and some are missing; sequencing was by immunoSEQ multiplex PCR. The sample has 150,000 to 200,000 clones, 84% seen once; the top ten hold 4.8%. V lost 3 bases and J lost 5, with 17 bases in between. The V gene's germline CDR1 is SGDLS and CDR2 YYNGEE. The CDR3 runs 15 residues. Concerning this clone: The antigen is unknown.

Findings and caveats of the study: Most TCRs appeared rarely, but some public TCRs recurred in many donors.

Sequenced: PBMCs. J is TRBJ2-5 and V is TRBV9; tentatively, D is TRBD2 (6 bases). The clonotype comes from a man aged 18 to 30 in good health and CMV-seronegative. CDR3 DNA: TGTGCCAGCAGCGCCTCCGGGACTTACTCGGAGACCCAGTACTTC. Protein: CASSASGTYSETQYF. The variable domain in full, completed from reference TRBV9 and TRBJ2-5, reads DSGVTQTPKHLITATGQRVTLRCSPRSGDLSVYWYQQSLDQGLQFLIQYYNGEERAKGNILERFSAQQFPDLHSELNLSSLELGDSALYFCASSASGTYSETQYFGPGTRLLVL.